The T cell receptor beta chain described here comes from a study of CD8+ T cells in alopecia areata. Whole-study findings and limits: TCRs were shared less clearly across patients than in mice, possibly for HLA-related reasons. Researchers report lesional scalp, most notably alopecia totalis/universalis, outstripped normal scalp in clonality. The study also sequences resident alphabeta T cells of normal skin in scalp samples.

cDNA reverse transcribed from extracted RNA served as the sequencing template. Sequencing used immunoSEQ multiplex PCR; TCRdb keeps in-frame clones, though not all of them. Of 150,000 to 200,000 clones listed, 50% to 60% are singletons. PBMCs yielded sorted CD4+ and CD8+ T cells. Details on this clone: Antigen: not known.

The CDR3 consists of 16 residues. The V segment lost 1 base and the J segment 5 bases; nucleotides outside the gene matches: 10. Germline V CDR1 and CDR2: SGHRS, YFSETQ. The TCR comes from a human donor in good health. This chain joins TRBV5-1 and TRBJ2-3; 7 bases are a match to TRBD1. Sequences were obtained from CD4+ T cells sorted from blood. The CDR3 bases are TGCGCCAGCAGCTTGCAGCAGGGGGTTAGGAGAGATACGCAGTATTTT. Its translation: CASSLQQGVRRDTQYF. The full variable domain, its missing parts supplied by reference TRBV5-1 and TRBJ2-3, is KAGVTQTPRYLIKTRGQQVTLSCSPISGHRSVSWYQQTPGQGLQFLFEYFSETQRNKGNFPGRFSGRQFSNSRSEMNVSTLELGDSALYLCASSLQQGVRRDTQYFGPGTRLTVL.